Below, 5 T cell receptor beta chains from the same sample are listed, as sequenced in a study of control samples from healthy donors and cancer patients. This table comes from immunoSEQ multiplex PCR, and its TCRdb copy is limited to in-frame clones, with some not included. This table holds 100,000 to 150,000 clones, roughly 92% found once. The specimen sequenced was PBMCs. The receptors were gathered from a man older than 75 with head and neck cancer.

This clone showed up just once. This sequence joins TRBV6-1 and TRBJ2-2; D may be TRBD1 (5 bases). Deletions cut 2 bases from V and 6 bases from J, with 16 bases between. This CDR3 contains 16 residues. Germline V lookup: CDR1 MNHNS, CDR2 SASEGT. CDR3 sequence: CASSEFTGVEAGELFF. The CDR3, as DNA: TGTGCCAGCAGTGAATTTACAGGCGTCGAGGCCGGGGAGCTGTTTTTT.

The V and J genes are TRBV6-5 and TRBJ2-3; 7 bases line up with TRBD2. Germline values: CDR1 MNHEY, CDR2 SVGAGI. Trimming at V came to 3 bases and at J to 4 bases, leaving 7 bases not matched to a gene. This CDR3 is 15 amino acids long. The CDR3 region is CASSYGGGDADTQYF. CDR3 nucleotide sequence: TGTGCCAGCAGTTATGGCGGGGGAGATGCAGATACGCAGTATTTT.

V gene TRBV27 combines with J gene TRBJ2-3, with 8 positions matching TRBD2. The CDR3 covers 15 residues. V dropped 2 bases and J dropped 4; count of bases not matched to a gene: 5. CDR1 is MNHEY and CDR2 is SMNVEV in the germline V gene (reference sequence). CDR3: CASSLREGPSDTQYF. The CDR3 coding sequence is TGTGCCAGCAGTTTACGGGAGGGCCCCTCAGATACGCAGTATTTT.

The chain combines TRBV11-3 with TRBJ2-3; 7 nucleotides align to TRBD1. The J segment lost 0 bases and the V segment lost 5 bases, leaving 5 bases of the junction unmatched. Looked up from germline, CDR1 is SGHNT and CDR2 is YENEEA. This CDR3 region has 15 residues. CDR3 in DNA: TGTGCCAGCAGCAGACAGGGCCCTAGCACAGATACGCAGTATTTT. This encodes CASSRQGPSTDTQYF.

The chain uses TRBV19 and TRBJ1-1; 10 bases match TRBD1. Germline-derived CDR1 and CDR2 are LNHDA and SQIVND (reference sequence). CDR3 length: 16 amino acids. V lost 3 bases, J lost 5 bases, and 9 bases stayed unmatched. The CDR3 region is CASSILGTGVRTEAFF. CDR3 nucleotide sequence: TGTGCCAGTAGTATCCTGGGGACAGGGGTGCGGACTGAAGCTTTCTTT.